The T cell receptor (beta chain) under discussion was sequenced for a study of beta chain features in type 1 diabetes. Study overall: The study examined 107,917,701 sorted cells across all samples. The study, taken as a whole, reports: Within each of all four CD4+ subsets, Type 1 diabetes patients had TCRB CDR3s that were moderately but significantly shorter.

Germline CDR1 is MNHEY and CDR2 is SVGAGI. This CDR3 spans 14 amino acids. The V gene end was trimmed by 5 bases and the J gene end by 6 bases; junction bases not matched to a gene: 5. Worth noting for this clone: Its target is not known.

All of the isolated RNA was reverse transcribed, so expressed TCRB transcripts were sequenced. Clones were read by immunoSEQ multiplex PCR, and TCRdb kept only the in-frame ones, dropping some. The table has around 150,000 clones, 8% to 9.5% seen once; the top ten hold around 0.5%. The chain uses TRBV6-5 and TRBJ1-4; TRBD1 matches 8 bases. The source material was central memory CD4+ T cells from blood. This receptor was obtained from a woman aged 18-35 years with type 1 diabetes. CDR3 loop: CASSRQGKHEKLFF. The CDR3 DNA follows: TGTGCCAGCAGTCGACAGGGGAAACATGAAAAACTGTTTTTT.